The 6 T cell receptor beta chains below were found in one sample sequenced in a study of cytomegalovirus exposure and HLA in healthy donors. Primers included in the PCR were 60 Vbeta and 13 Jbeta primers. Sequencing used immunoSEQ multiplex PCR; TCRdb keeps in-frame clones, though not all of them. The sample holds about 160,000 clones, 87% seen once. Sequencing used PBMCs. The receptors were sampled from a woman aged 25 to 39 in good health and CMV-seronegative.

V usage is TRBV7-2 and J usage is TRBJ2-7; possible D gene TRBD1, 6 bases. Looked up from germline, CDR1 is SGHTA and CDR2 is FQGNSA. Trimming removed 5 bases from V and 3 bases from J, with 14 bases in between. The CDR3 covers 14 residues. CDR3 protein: CASSPRGTVYEQYF. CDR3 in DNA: TGTGCCAGCAGCCCTAGGGGGACGGTCTACGAGCAGTACTTC.

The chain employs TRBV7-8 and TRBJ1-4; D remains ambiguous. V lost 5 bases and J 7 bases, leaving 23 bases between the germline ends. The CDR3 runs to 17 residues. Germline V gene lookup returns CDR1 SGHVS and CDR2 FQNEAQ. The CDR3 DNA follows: TGTGCCAGCAGCCTCCGGGAACTGAGAATTTCGAGTGAAAAACTGTTTTTT. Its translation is CASSLRELRISSEKLFF.

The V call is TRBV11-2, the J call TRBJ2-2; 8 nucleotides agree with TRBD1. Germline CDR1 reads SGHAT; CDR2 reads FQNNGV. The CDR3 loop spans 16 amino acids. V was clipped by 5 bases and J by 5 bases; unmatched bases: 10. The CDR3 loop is CASSARQGALTGELFF. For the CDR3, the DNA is TGTGCCAGCAGCGCACGGCAGGGGGCTTTGACCGGGGAGCTGTTTTTT.

The CDR3 sequence: CASSLEGYPYEQYF. The CDR3 bases are TGTGCCAGCAGCTTAGAGGGGTATCCCTACGAGCAGTACTTC. The chain couples TRBV7-2 to TRBJ2-7; D is perhaps TRBD1 (5 bases). With 1 base removed from V and 2 bases from J, the gap between germline ends came to 9 bases. Germline V gene sequence: CDR1 SGHTA, CDR2 FQGNSA. CDR3 size: 14 residues.

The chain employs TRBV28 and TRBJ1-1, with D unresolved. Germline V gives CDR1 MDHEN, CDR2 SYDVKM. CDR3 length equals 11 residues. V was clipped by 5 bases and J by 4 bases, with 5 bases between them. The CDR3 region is CASSVSTEAFF. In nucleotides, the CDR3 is TGTGCCAGCAGTGTGAGCACTGAAGCTTTCTTT.

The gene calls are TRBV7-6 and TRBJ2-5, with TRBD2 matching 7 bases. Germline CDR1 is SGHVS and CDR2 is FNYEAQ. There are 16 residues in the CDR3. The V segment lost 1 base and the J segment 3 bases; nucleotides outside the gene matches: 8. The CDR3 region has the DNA TGTGCCAGCAGCTTAGATCGAGCGGGATTAGAAGAGACCCAGTACTTC. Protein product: CASSLDRAGLEETQYF. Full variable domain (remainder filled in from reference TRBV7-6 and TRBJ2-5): GAGVSQSPRYKVTKRGQDVALRCDPISGHVSLYWYRQALGQGPEFLTYFNYEAQQDKSGLPNDRFSAERPEGSISTLTIQRTEQRDSAMYRCASSLDRAGLEETQYFGPGTRLLVL.